This is a list of T cell receptor beta chains from one sample in a study of blood T cell repertoires in COVID-19. The data were produced by immunoSEQ multiplex PCR, yet TCRdb's version contains in-frame clones alone and is incomplete. The sample has 130,000 or so clones; approximately 89% are singletons. Sequenced sample: peripheral blood. These receptors originate from a human donor in a cohort sampled during active COVID-19. Both conserved end residues are part of each CDR3. Each record gives: V gene, J gene, CDR3 length, clone size, D gene, CDR3 DNA, CDR3 protein. D genes are given only for firm matches. Size is omitted from some rows. Given values are once, few, many or a class for expanded clones.

TRBV25-1	TRBJ2-1	16	.	.	TGTGCCAGCAGTGAACTAGCTTTAGGTTCCTACAATGAGCAGTTCTTC	CASSELALGSYNEQFF
TRBV6-5	TRBJ2-7	14	.	.	TGTGCCAGCAGCCCCCAGACAGGCTCCTACGAGCAGTACTTC	CASSPQTGSYEQYF
TRBV7-2	TRBJ1-2	14	.	.	TGTGCCAGCAGCTTCGGGACGGGACTCTATGGCTACACCTTC	CASSFGTGLYGYTF
TRBV5-8	TRBJ2-3	16	.	TRBD2	TGTGCCAGCAGCAGGGGGACTAGCGGGACGACTGATACGCAGTATTTT	CASSRGTSGTTDTQYF
TRBV27	TRBJ1-1	14	.	.	TGTGCCAGCAGTTTCAGGGGTGGTCACACTGAAGCTTTCTTT	CASSFRGGHTEAFF
TRBV7-9	TRBJ1-5	15	.	.	TGTGCCAGCAGCTTAGCAGGGGCGGACAATCAGCCCCAGCATTTT	CASSLAGADNQPQHF
TRBV7-6	TRBJ2-3	17	.	TRBD2	TGTGCCAGCAGCCCGAAGACTAGCGGGGTGGTGACAGATACGCAGTATTTT	CASSPKTSGVVTDTQYF
TRBV5-6	TRBJ1-5	18	.	.	TGTGCCAGCACCCATGGGGGCGTTCGGGTTGATAGCAATCAGCCCCAGCATTTT	CASTHGGVRVDSNQPQHF
TRBV30	TRBJ2-3	14	.	.	TGTGCCTGGAGTGATGACTCCAACACAGATACGCAGTATTTT	CAWSDDSNTDTQYF
TRBV19	TRBJ2-1	13	.	.	TGTGCCAGTAAACGATCGGAGGGCAATGAGCAGTTCTTC	CASKRSEGNEQFF
TRBV9	TRBJ1-2	14	.	.	TGTGCCAGCAGCCCCCGACCGGGGTGGTATGGCTACACCTTC	CASSPRPGWYGYTF
TRBV29-1	TRBJ2-3	13	.	.	TGCAGCGTGGCAATGGGCAACACAGATACGCAGTATTTT	CSVAMGNTDTQYF
TRBV6-5	TRBJ2-3	15	.	.	TGTGCCAGCAAGGCTGGGCGGGTTAGCACAGATACGCAGTATTTT	CASKAGRVSTDTQYF
TRBV6-5	TRBJ1-1	14	.	.	TGTGCCAGCAGAGACACCTCCCCGGGGACTGAAGCTTTCTTT	CASRDTSPGTEAFF
TRBV5-1	TRBJ2-2	15	.	TRBD1	TGCGCCAGCAGCCCAAGACAGGGAAACACCGGGGAGCTGTTTTTT	CASSPRQGNTGELFF
TRBV18	TRBJ1-5	14	.	.	TGTGCCAGCTCACCGGTCGGCGGGGAGGGGACCCAGCATTTT	CASSPVGGEGTQHF
TRBV5-1	TRBJ1-2	17	.	TRBD1	TGCGCCAGCAGCTTGGCGCAGGGACAGCCAGGCCTCTATGGCTACACCTTC	CASSLAQGQPGLYGYTF
TRBV11-3	TRBJ1-4	15	.	TRBD1	TGTGCCAGCAGCTTAGAGGGGACAGGGGATGAAAAACTGTTTTTT	CASSLEGTGDEKLFF
TRBV11-3	TRBJ1-1	15	.	.	TGTGCCAGCAGCTTAGGGTCGAGGGAGCCATCTGAAGCTTTCTTT	CASSLGSREPSEAFF
TRBV30	TRBJ1-1	12	.	.	TGTGCCTGGTTGGGCTCGAACACTGAAGCTTTCTTT	CAWLGSNTEAFF
TRBV18	TRBJ2-3	16	.	TRBD2	TGTGCCAGCTCCCTCGGGCAAGCGGGGGGCACAGATACGCAGTATTTT	CASSLGQAGGTDTQYF
TRBV11-1	TRBJ1-2	16	.	TRBD1	TGTGCCAGCAGCGTACAGGGACAGAGTCACGACTATGGCTACACCTTC	CASSVQGQSHDYGYTF
TRBV4-1	TRBJ1-1	15	.	.	TGCGCCAGCAGCCTCTCGGGAGGGATGAACACTGAAGCTTTCTTT	CASSLSGGMNTEAFF
TRBV19	TRBJ2-2	14	.	TRBD2	TGTGCCAGTAGTATGCGGGGGTACACCGGGGAGCTGTTTTTT	CASSMRGYTGELFF
TRBV2	TRBJ1-2	14	once	TRBD1	TGTGCCAGCAGAAAGACAGGGGGCGACTATGGCTACACCTTC	CASRKTGGDYGYTF
TRBV7-9	TRBJ2-5	14	.	.	TGTGCAGCGCGCGGCAAGTCGGAATCAGAGACCCAGTACTTC	CAARGKSESETQYF
TRBV7-6	TRBJ2-2	15	.	.	TGTGCCAGCAGCTCAATACTAGGGCCCACCGGGGAGCTGTTTTTT	CASSSILGPTGELFF
TRBV11-2	TRBJ2-1	16	once	.	TGTGCCAGCAGCTTAGAGACGGAGTTGAACCACAATGAGCAGTTCTTC	CASSLETELNHNEQFF
TRBV7-9	TRBJ2-1	16	.	TRBD1	TGTGCCAGCAGCTTAGTTAGACAGGGGGGTGTAAATGAGCAGTTCTTC	CASSLVRQGGVNEQFF
TRBV9	TRBJ1-2	16	.	TRBD1	TGTGCCAGCAGCGTAGATCAATTCGGGCAGGGGGGTGGCTACACCTTC	CASSVDQFGQGGGYTF
TRBV29-1	TRBJ1-1	12	.	TRBD1	TGCAGCGTTTGGAGACAGGGGACTGAAGCTTTCTTT	CSVWRQGTEAFF
TRBV30	TRBJ1-1	11	.	.	TGTGCCTGGAGTGACCGGGCTGAAGCTTTCTTT	CAWSDRAEAFF
TRBV6-5	TRBJ1-5	14	once	.	TGTGCCAGCAGTCCCTCTGGGGGGAATCAGCCCCAGCATTTT	CASSPSGGNQPQHF
TRBV10-1	TRBJ2-5	13	.	.	TGCGCCAGCAGAGAACAACAGGGTTCGGCCCAGTACTTC	CASREQQGSAQYF
TRBV7-8	TRBJ1-1	16	.	TRBD1	TGTGCCAGCAGCCCGAGGCCGACAGGGGAGAACACTGAAGCTTTCTTT	CASSPRPTGENTEAFF
TRBV27	TRBJ2-3	14	.	.	TGTGCCAGCAGTTTAGGGCGAACCACAGATACGCAGTATTTT	CASSLGRTTDTQYF
TRBV3-1/TRBV3-2	TRBJ2-1	15	.	TRBD2	TGTGCCAGCAGCCGCGGGACTAGGAGGTTTTCCGAGCAGTTCTTC	CASSRGTRRFSEQFF
TRBV5-1	TRBJ2-5	15	.	TRBD2	TGCGCCAGCAGCTTGCAAGGACTAGGGCAAGAGACCCAGTACTTC	CASSLQGLGQETQYF